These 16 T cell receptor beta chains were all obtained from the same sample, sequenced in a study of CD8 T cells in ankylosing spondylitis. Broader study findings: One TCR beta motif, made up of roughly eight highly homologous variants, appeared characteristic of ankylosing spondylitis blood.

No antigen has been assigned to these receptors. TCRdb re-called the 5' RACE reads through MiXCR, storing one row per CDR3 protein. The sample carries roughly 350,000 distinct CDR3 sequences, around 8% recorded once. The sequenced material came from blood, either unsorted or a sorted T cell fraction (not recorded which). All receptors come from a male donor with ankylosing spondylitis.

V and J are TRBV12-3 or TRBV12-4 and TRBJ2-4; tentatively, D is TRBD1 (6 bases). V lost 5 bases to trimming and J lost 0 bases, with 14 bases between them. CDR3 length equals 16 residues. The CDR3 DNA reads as TGTGCCAGCAGTAGCCACAGGGCCGTAGCCAAAAACATTCAGTACTTC. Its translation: CASSSHRAVAKNIQYF.

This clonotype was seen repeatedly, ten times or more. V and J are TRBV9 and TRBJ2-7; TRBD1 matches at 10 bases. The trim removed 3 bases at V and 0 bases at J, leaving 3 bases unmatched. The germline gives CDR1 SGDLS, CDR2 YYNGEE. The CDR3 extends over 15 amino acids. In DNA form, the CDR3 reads TGTGCCAGCAGCGGGGGACAGGGGCTCTCCTACGAGCAGTACTTC. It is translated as CASSGGQGLSYEQYF.

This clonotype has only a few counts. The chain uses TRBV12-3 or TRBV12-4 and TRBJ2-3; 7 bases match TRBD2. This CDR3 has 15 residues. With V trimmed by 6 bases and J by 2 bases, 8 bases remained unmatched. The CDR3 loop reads CASSETGLVTDTQYF. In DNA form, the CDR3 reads TGTGCCAGCAGCGAAACCGGACTAGTCACAGATACGCAGTATTTT.

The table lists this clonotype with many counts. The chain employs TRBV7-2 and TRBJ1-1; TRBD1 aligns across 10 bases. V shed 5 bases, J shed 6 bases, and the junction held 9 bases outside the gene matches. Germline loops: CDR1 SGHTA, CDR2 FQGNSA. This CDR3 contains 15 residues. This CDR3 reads CASSERQGAFSEAFF. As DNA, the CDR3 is TGTGCCAGCAGCGAGAGACAGGGGGCCTTTTCTGAAGCTTTCTTT.

CDR3 residues: CASSTDRGYQPQHF. In nucleotides, the CDR3 is TGTGCCAGCAGTACCGACAGGGGGTATCAGCCCCAGCATTTT. The chain recombines TRBV6-5 with TRBJ1-5, with 9 bases lining up with TRBD1. CDR1 MNHEY and CDR2 SVGAGI come from the germline V gene. The CDR3 is 14 amino acids. The trim removed 5 bases at V and 5 bases at J, leaving 4 bases unmatched.

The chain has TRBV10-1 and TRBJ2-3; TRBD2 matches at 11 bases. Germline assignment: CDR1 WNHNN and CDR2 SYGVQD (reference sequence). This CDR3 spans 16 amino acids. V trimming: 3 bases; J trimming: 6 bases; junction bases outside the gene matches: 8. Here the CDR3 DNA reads TGCGCCAGCAGTGAATTAGCGGGAGGGCTCCGGGATACGCAGTATTTT. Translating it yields CASSELAGGLRDTQYF.

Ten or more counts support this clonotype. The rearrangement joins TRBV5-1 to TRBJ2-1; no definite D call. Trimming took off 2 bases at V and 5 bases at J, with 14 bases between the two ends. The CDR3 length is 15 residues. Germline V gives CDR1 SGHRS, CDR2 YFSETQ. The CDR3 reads CASSFSLAPDNEQFF. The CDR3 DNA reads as TGCGCCAGCAGCTTCAGCCTTGCCCCGGACAATGAGCAGTTCTTC.

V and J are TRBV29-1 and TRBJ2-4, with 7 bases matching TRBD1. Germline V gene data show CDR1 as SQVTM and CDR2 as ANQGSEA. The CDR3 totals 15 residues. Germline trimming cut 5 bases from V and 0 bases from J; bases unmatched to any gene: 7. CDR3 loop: CSVTRTGLAKNIQYF. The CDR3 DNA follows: TGCAGCGTTACCCGGACAGGTCTAGCCAAAAACATTCAGTACTTC.

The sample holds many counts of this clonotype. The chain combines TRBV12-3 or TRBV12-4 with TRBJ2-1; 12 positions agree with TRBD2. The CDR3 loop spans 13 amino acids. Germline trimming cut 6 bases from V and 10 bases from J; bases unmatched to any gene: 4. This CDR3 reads CASSLAGGREQFF. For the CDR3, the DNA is TGTGCCAGCAGCCTAGCGGGAGGGCGGGAGCAGTTCTTC.

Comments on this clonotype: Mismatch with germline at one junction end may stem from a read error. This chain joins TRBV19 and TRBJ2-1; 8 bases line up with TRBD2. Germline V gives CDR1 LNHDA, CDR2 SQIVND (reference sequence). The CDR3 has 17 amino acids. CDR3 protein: CASHPAGASRSYNEQSF. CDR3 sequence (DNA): TGTGCCTCTCACCCAGCGGGAGCCTCACGCTCCTACAATGAGCAGTCCTTC.

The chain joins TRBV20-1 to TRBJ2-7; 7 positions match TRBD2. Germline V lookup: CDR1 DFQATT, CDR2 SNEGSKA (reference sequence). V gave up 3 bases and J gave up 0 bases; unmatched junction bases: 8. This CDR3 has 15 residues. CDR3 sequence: CSARKAGINSYEQYF. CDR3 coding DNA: TGCAGTGCTAGGAAAGCGGGAATTAACTCCTACGAGCAGTACTTC.

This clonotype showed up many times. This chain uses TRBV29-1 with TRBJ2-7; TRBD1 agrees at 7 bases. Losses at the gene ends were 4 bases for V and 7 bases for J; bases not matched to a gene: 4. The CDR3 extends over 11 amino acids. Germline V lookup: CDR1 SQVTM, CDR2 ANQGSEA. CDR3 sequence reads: CSVGGGWEQYF. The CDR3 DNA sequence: TGCAGCGTTGGAGGGGGCTGGGAGCAGTACTTC.

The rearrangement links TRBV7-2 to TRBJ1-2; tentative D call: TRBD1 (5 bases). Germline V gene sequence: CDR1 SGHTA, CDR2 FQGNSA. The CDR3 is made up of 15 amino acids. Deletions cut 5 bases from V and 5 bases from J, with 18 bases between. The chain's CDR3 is CASSMSQGIRYGYTF. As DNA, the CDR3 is TGTGCCAGCAGCATGTCGCAGGGTATTAGATATGGCTACACCTTC.

In nucleotides, the CDR3 is TGTGCCAGCAGCCCCGGGACAGGGTTCACCCAGCCCCAGCATTTT. Translated: CASSPGTGFTQPQHF. This chain joins TRBV7-2 and TRBJ1-5, with 9 bases matching TRBD1. V lost 5 bases, J lost 7 bases, and 9 bases stayed unmatched. The length of the CDR3 is 15 residues. Germline assignment: CDR1 SGHTA and CDR2 FQGNSA. The variable domain in full, with the rest retrieved from reference TRBV7-2 and TRBJ1-5, is GAGVSQSPSNKVTEKGKDVELRCDPISGHTALYWYRQSLGQGLEFLIYFQGNSAPDKSGLPSDRFSAERTGGSVSTLTIQRTQQEDSAVYLCASSPGTGFTQPQHFGDGTRLSIL.

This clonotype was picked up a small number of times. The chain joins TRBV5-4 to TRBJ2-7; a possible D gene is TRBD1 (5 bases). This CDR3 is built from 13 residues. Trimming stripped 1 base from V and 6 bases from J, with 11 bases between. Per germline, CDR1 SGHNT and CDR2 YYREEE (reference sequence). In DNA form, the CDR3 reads TGTGCCAGCAGCTTGCAGGGCAACCTCGAGCAGTACTTC. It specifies CASSLQGNLEQYF.

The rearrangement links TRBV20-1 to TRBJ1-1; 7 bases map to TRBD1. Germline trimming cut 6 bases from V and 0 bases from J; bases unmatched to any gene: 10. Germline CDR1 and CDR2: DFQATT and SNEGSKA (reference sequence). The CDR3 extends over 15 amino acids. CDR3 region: CSAGPGTAMNTEAFF. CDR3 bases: TGCAGTGCCGGCCCCGGGACAGCCATGAACACTGAAGCTTTCTTT.